This TCR beta chain was found in a study of blood T cell repertoires in COVID-19. Across the whole study: PBMCs, B-cell-depleted T cells, or T cells provided the cDNA or gDNA that made up the material.

The CDR3 length is 17 residues. CDR1 and CDR2 (germline): SEHNR, FQNEAQ (reference sequence). The V end was cut by 5 bases, the J end by 1 base, with 20 bases between. In the study's own analysis: How many nucleated cells were present was estimated from reference gene primer amplification. The method was immunoSEQ multiplex PCR; TCRdb's version includes in-frame clones alone and lacks a portion of them. For V, J and clone size, that table is used; D and trimming come from the DNA. The sample yields around 150,000 clones, approximately 91% seen once. The sequenced material came from peripheral blood. This chain joins TRBV7-9 and TRBJ1-2; no clear D gene. This clonotype was sampled from a man between 18 and 35 years old with acute or convalescent COVID-19. The DNA of the CDR3 is TGTGCCAGCAGCCCTCAGGCGCCCATCTTGGGTAACTATGGCTACACCTTC. Translation: CASSPQAPILGNYGYTF. Filled out from reference TRBV7-9 and TRBJ1-2, the complete variable domain reads DTGVSQNPRHKITKRGQNVTFRCDPISEHNRLYWYRQTLGQGPEFLTYFQNEAQLEKSRLLSDRFSAERPKGSFSTLEIQRTEQGDSAMYLCASSPQAPILGNYGYTFGSGTRLTVV.